What follows are 3 T cell receptor beta chains derived from one specimen sequenced in a study of graft-versus-host responses after intestinal transplantation. The method was immunoSEQ multiplex PCR; TCRdb's version includes in-frame clones alone and lacks a portion of them. The sample includes about 130,000 clones, 92% of them seen just once. Their antigens remain unidentified. The sample was unstimulated CD4+ T cells sorted from spleen or lymph node cells, taken before intestinal transplant. The receptors originated from a human donor who received an intestinal transplant.

The rearrangement links TRBV2 to TRBJ2-1; 10 bases map to TRBD1. The V and J ends lost 6 bases and 8 bases, in that order; junction bases with no gene match: 13. This CDR3 contains 16 residues. Per germline, CDR1 SNHLY and CDR2 FYNNEI. The CDR3 loop reads CASRPDRGLWGDEQFF. The CDR3 nucleotides read TGTGCCAGCAGGCCCGACAGGGGGCTCTGGGGGGATGAGCAGTTCTTC.

This clone has a single count. V and J are TRBV5-1 and TRBJ2-3; a weak D match, TRBD2 (5 bases). Trimming took off 4 bases at V and 3 bases at J, with 12 bases between the two ends. The CDR3 totals 14 residues. The germline gives CDR1 SGHRS, CDR2 YFSETQ. The CDR3 reads CASSDGKTTDTQYF. As DNA, the CDR3 is TGCGCCAGCAGCGACGGGAAAACGACAGATACGCAGTATTTT. The entire variable domain, with the rest obtained from reference TRBV5-1 and TRBJ2-3, is as follows: KAGVTQTPRYLIKTRGQQVTLSCSPISGHRSVSWYQQTPGQGLQFLFEYFSETQRNKGNFPGRFSGRQFSNSRSEMNVSTLELGDSALYLCASSDGKTTDTQYFGPGTRLTVL.

J is TRBJ2-5 and V is TRBV7-2; 9 nucleotides agree with TRBD2. CDR1 SGHTA and CDR2 FQGNSA come from the germline V gene. The V segment lost 1 base and the J segment 3 bases; nucleotides outside the gene matches: 6. CDR3 length: 16 amino acids. As DNA, the CDR3 is TGTGCCAGCAGCTTAGGGAGGACTAGCGCTAAAGAGACCCAGTACTTC. Protein product: CASSLGRTSAKETQYF.